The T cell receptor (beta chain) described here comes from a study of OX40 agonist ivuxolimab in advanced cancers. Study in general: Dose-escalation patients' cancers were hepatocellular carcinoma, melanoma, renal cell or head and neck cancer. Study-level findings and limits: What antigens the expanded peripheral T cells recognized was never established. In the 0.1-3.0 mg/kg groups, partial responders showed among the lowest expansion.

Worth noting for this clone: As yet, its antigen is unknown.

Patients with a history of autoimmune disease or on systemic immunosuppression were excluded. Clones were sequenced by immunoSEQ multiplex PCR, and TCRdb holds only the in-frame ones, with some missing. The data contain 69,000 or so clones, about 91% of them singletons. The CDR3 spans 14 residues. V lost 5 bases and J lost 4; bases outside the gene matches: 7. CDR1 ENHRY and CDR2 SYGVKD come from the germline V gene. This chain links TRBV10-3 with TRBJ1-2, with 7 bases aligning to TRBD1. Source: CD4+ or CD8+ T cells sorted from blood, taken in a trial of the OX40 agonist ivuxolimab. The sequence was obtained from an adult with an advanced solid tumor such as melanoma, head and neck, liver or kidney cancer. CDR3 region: CAISSDRDTYGYTF. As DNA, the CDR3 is TGTGCCATCAGTTCTGACAGGGACACCTATGGCTACACCTTC.